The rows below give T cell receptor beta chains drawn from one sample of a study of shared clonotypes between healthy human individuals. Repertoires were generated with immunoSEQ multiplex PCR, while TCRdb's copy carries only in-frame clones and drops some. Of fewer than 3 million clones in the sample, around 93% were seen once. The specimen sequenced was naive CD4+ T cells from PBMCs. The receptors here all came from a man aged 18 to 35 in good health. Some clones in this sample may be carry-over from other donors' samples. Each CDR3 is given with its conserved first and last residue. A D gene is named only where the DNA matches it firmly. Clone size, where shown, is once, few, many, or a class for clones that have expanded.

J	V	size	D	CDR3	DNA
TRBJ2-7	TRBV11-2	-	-	CASSLEIVTSYEQYF	TGTGCCAGCAGCTTAGAGATTGTGACCTCCTACGAGCAGTACTTC
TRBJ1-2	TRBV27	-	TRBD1	CASSNTGGYGYTF	TGTGCCAGCAGTAACACAGGGGGCTATGGCTACACCTTC
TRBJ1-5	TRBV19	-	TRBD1	CASSKETGVLHQPQHF	TGTGCCAGTAGTAAGGAGACAGGGGTTCTTCATCAGCCCCAGCATTTT
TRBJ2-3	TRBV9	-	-	CASSVESGVPDTQYF	TGTGCCAGCAGCGTAGAGTCGGGAGTGCCAGATACGCAGTATTTT
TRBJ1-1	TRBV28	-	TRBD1	CASRPGGMNTEAFF	TGTGCCAGCAGACCAGGGGGCATGAACACTGAAGCTTTCTTT
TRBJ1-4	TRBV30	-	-	CAWRTRGAGKLFF	TGTGCCTGGAGGACGCGGGGGGCTGGAAAACTGTTTTTT
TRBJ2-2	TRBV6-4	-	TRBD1	CASSVEQGTNTGELFF	TGTGCCAGCAGTGTTGAACAGGGGACGAACACCGGGGAGCTGTTTTTT
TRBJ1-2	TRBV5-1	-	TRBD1	CASSLAGQHLGLYGYTF	TGCGCCAGCAGCTTGGCGGGACAGCACCTAGGTCTGTATGGCTACACCTTC
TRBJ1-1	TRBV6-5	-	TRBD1	CASGRPGQVEAEAFF	TGTGCCAGCGGCCGACCGGGACAGGTCGAGGCTGAAGCTTTCTTT
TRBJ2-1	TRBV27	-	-	CASSPTRHLPYNEQFF	TGTGCCAGCAGTCCGACACGACACCTACCCTACAATGAGCAGTTCTTC
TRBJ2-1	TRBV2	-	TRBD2	CASSGTSSVNEQFF	TGTGCCAGCAGTGGGACTAGCTCGGTGAATGAGCAGTTCTTC
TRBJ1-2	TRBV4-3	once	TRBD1	CASSQDPGQGNYGYTF	TGCGCCAGCAGCCAAGATCCGGGACAGGGTAACTATGGCTACACCTTC
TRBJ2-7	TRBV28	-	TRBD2	CASSFGGRAWMQYF	TGTGCCAGCAGTTTCGGCGGGAGGGCTTGGATGCAGTACTTC
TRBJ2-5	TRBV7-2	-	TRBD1	CASNQQGPQETQYF	TGTGCCAGCAACCAACAGGGGCCCCAAGAGACCCAGTACTTC
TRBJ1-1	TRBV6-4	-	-	CASTDGLKAFF	TGTGCCAGCACTGACGGTCTGAAAGCTTTCTTT
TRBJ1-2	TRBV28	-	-	CAAYPGHDGYTF	TGTGCCGCTTATCCGGGTCACGATGGCTACACCTTC
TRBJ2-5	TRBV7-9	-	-	CASSTETQYF	TGTGCCAGCAGCACGGAGACCCAGTACTTC
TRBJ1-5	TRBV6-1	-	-	CASSEVGGGFGNQPQHF	TGTGCCAGCAGTGAAGTAGGGGGGGGGTTCGGCAATCAGCCCCAGCATTTT
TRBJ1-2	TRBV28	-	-	CASSSRSPDGYTF	TGTGCCAGCAGTTCCCGCAGCCCAGATGGCTACACCTTC
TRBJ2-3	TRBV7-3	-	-	CASSPGGSDTQYF	TGTGCCAGCAGCCCTGGGGGCTCAGATACGCAGTATTTT
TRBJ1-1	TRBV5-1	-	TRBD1	CASSGTTGGGTEAFF	TGCGCCAGCAGCGGGACGACAGGGGGTGGGACTGAAGCTTTCTTT
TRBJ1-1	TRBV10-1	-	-	CASSERRSGEAFF	TGCGCCAGCAGTGAGAGGAGGAGCGGTGAAGCTTTCTTT
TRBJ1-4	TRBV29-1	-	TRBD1	CSGRDRSRDEKLFF	TGCAGCGGCCGGGACAGGTCGCGGGATGAAAAACTGTTTTTT
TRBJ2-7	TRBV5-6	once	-	CASSLLGREQYF	TGTGCCAGCAGCTTGCTCGGGAGAGAGCAGTACTTC
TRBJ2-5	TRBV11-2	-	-	CASSRTPAIETQYF	TGTGCCAGCAGCCGGACGCCCGCGATAGAGACCCAGTACTTC
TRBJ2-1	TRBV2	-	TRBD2	CASVPFTGTSENEQFF	TGTGCCAGCGTACCCTTCACCGGGACTAGCGAAAATGAGCAGTTCTTC
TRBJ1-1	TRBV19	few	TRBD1	CASSTTGGRTEAFF	TGTGCCAGTAGTACGACAGGGGGCCGGACGGAAGCTTTCTTT
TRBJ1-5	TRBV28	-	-	CASSSAPREFSNQPQHF	TGTGCCAGCTCGTCGGCACCCCGGGAATTTAGCAATCAGCCCCAGCATTTT
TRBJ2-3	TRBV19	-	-	CASSIPGVTDTQYF	TGTGCCAGTAGTATCCCGGGGGTCACAGATACGCAGTATTTT
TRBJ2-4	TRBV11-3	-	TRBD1	CASSFYRGCAKNIQYF	TGTGCCAGCAGCTTCTACAGGGGGTGCGCCAAAAACATTCAGTACTTC
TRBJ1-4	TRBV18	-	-	CASSPNGRVANEKLFF	TGTGCCAGCTCACCTAACGGAAGGGTGGCTAATGAAAAACTGTTTTTT
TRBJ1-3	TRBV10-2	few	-	CASKLASGNTIYF	TGCGCCAGCAAGCTCGCCTCTGGAAACACCATATATTTT
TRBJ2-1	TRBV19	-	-	CASSILGGNEQFF	TGTGCCAGTAGTATTTTGGGAGGCAATGAGCAGTTCTTC
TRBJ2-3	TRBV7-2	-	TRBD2	CASSLEGLGTDTQYF	TGTGCCAGCAGCTTAGAGGGACTAGGCACAGATACGCAGTATTTT
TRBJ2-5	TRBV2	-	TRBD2	CASSGGLAGVETQYF	TGTGCCAGCAGTGGGGGACTAGCGGGAGTAGAGACCCAGTACTTC
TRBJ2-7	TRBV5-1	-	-	CASSFGQGGDEQYF	TGCGCCAGCAGCTTCGGGCAGGGAGGTGACGAGCAGTACTTC
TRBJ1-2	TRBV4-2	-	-	CASSQGGPRPENYGYTF	TGTGCCAGCAGCCAAGGGGGTCCCAGGCCCGAGAACTATGGCTACACCTTC
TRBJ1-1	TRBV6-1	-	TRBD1	CASSVAGGNTEAFF	TGTGCCAGCAGTGTTGCAGGGGGGAACACTGAAGCTTTCTTT
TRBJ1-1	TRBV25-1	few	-	CASSVAGTEAFF	TGTGCCAGCAGTGTCGCGGGCACTGAAGCTTTCTTT
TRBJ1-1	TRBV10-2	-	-	CASSATGLNREAFF	TGCGCCAGCAGTGCTACAGGATTGAACAGAGAAGCTTTCTTT
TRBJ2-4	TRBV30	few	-	CAWSPGAKNIQYF	TGTGCCTGGTCCCCGGGGGCCAAAAACATTCAGTACTTC